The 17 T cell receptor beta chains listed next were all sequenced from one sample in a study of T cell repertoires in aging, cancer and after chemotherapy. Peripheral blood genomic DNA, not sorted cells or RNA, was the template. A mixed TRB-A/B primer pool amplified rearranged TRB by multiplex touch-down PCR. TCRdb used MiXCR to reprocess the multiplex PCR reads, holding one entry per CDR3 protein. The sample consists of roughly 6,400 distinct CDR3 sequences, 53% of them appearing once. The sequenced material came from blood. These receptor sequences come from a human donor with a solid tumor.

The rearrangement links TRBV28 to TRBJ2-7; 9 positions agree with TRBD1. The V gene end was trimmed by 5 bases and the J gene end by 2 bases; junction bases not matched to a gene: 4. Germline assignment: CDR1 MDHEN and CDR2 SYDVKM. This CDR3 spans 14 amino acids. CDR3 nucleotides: TGTGCCAGCAGTACGGGACAGGGACCCTACGAGCAGTACTTC. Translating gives CASSTGQGPYEQYF.

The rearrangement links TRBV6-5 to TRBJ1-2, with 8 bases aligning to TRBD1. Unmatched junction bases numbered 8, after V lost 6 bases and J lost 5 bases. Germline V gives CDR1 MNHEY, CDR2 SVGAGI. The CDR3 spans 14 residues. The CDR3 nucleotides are TGTGCCAGCAGCCAGGGGGCCCGTTATTATGGCTACACCTTC. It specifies CASSQGARYYGYTF.

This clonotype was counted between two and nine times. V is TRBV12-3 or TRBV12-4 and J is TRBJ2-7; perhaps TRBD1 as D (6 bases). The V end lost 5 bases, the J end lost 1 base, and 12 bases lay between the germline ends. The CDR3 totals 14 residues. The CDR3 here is CASSPGARSYEQYF. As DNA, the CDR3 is TGTGCCAGCAGTCCAGGGGCTCGTTCCTACGAGCAGTACTTC.

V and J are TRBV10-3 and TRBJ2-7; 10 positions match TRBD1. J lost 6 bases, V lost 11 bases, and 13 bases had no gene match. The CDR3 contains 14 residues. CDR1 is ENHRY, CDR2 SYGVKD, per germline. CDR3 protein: CALSAGTGVGEQYF. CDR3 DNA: TGTGCCTTAAGTGCCGGGACAGGGGTTGGCGAGCAGTACTTC.

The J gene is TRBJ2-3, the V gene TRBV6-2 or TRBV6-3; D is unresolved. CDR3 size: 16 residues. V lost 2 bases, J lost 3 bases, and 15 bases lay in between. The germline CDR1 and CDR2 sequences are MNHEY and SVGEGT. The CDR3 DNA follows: TGTGCCAGCAGTTACGGACCCCCCTGGAGTACAGATACGCAGTATTTT. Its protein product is CASSYGPPWSTDTQYF.

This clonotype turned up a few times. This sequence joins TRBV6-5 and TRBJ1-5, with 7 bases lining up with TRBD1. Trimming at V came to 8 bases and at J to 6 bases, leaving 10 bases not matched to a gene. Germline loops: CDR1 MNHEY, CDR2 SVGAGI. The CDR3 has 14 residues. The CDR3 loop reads CASRGQGGSQPQHF. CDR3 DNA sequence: TGTGCCAGCCGTGGCCAGGGGGGCAGTCAGCCCCAGCATTTT.

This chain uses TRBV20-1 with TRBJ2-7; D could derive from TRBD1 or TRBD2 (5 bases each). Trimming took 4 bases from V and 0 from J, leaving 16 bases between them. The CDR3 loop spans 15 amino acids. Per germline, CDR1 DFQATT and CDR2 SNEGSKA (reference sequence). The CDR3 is CSANDAGTSSYEQYF. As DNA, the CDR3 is TGCAGTGCTAACGACGCCGGGACCTCCTCCTACGAGCAGTACTTC.

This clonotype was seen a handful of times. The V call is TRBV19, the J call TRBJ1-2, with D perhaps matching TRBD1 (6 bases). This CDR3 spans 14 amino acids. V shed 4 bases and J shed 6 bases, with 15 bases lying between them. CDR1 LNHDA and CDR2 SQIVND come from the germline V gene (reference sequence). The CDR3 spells CASSRGQTWDGYTF. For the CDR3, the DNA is TGTGCCAGTAGTAGAGGACAGACCTGGGATGGCTACACCTTC.

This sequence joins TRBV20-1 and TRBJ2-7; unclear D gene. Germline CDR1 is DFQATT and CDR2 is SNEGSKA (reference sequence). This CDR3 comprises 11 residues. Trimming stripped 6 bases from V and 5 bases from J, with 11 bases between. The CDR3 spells CSAVLANEQYF. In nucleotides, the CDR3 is TGCAGTGCCGTCCTCGCGAACGAGCAGTACTTC.

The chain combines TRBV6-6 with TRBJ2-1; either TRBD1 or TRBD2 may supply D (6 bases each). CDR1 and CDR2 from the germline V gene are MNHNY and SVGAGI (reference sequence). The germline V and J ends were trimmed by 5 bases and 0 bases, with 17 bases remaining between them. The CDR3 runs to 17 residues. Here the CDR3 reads CASSPMQGRGSYNEQFF. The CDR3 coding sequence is TGTGCCAGCAGTCCGATGCAGGGGCGGGGCTCCTACAATGAGCAGTTCTTC.

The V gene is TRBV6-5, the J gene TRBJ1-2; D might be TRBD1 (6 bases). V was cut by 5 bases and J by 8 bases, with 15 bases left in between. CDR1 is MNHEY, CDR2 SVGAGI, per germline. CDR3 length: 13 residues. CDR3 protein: CASSPKGGRGYTF. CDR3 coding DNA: TGTGCCAGCAGTCCAAAAGGGGGACGAGGCTACACCTTC.

DNA for the CDR3: TGCGCCAGCAGCCAAGGGACAGGGTCTTCACCCCTCCACTTT. Its protein is CASSQGTGSSPLHF. The chain carries TRBV4-1 and TRBJ1-6, with TRBD1 matching 8 bases. The germline V gene encodes CDR1 MGHRA and CDR2 YSYEKL. The CDR3 has 14 residues. V lost 1 base and J lost 9; bases outside the gene matches: 2.

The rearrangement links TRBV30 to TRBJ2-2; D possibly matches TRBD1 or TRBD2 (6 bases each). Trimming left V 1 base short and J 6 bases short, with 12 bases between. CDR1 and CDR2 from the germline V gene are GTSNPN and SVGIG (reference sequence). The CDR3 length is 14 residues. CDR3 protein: CAWSGVGGPGELFF. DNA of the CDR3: TGTGCCTGGAGTGGGGTGGGGGGCCCCGGGGAGCTGTTTTTT.

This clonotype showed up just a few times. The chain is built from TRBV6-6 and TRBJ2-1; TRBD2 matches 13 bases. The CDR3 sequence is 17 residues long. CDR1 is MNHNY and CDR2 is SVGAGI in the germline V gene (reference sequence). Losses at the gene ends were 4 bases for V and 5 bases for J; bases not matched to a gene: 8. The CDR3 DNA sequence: TGTGCCAGCAGTTTTTCTCGGACTAGCGGGAGACACAATGAGCAGTTCTTC. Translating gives CASSFSRTSGRHNEQFF.

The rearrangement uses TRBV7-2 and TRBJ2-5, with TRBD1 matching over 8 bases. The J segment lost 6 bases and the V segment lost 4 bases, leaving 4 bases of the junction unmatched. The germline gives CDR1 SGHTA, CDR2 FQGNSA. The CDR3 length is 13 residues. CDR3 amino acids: CASSSDRGKTQYF. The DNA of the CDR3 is TGTGCCAGCAGCTCCGACAGGGGAAAGACCCAGTACTTC.

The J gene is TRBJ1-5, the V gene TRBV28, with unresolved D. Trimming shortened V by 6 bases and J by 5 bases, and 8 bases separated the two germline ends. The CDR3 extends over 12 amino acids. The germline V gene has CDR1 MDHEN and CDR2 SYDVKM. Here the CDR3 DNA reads TGTGCCAGCAGGGTACAAGATCAGCCCCAGCATTTT. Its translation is CASRVQDQPQHF.

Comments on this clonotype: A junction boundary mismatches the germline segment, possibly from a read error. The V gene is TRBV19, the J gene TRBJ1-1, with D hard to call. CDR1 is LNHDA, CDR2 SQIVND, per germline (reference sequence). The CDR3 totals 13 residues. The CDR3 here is CASSISLNTEALF. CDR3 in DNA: TGTGCCAGTAGTATATCCCTGAACACTGAAGCTTTATTT.